This TCR beta chain was sequenced during a study of blood T cell repertoires in COVID-19. Study-level information: Sites across the United States, Italy and Spain contributed samples from acute and convalescent COVID-19. Sources were T cells, B-cell-depleted T cells, or PBMCs; the material itself was cDNA or gDNA.

CDR3 size: 18 residues. Germline CDR1 is SGHTA and CDR2 is FQGNSA. Trimming took 5 bases from V and 4 from J; bases not matched to a gene: 15. Study processing details: Amplification from reference gene primers served as the basis for estimated nucleated cell counts. The protocol was immunoSEQ multiplex PCR, while the TCRdb copy is restricted to in-frame clones and leaves out a portion. The V and J calls and clone size are taken from that table; D and trimming were inferred from the DNA. The data hold 30,000 to 35,000 clones, with about 90% observed a single time. The clonotype originates from a man older than 75 with acute or convalescent COVID-19. This chain links TRBV7-2 with TRBJ1-5; TRBD1 aligns across 9 bases. Input material: peripheral blood. CDR3 residues: CASSPGTGKKGANQPQHF. The DNA of the CDR3 is TGTGCCAGCAGCCCTGGGACAGGGAAAAAAGGGGCAAATCAGCCCCAGCATTTT.